These T cell receptor beta chains were read from a single sample in a study of Ad26.COV2.S vaccination and SARS-CoV-2 variants. The table came from immunoSEQ multiplex PCR; TCRdb's copy has only in-frame clones and leaves some out. Here the sample spans 250,000 to 300,000 clones, approximately 87% being singletons. Sample: peripheral blood, taken in a trial of Ad26.COV2.S vaccine versus placebo. These receptors all come from a person aged 18-65 years who received the Ad26.COV2.S COVID-19 vaccine or a placebo. CDR3s include the opening cysteine and the closing phenylalanine or tryptophan. Fields, in order: clone size, V gene, CDR3 length, D gene, J gene, CDR3 protein, CDR3 DNA. The D gene is left open where the match is weak. Clone size is not always given. Where it is, it says once, few, many or a class for expanded clones.

clone size: NA
V gene: TRBV12-3/TRBV12-4
CDR3 length: 12
D gene: NA
J gene: TRBJ1-1
CDR3 protein: CASTLTPSSAFF
CDR3 DNA: TGTGCCAGCACCTTAACTCCATCGTCAGCTTTCTTT

clone size: once
V gene: TRBV7-9
CDR3 length: 12
D gene: NA
J gene: TRBJ1-4
CDR3 protein: CASSPEGEKLFF
CDR3 DNA: TGTGCCAGCAGCCCCGAAGGTGAAAAACTGTTTTTT

clone size: NA
V gene: TRBV7-3
CDR3 length: 13
D gene: NA
J gene: TRBJ2-1
CDR3 protein: CASSLTKRNEQFF
CDR3 DNA: TGTGCCAGCAGCTTAACAAAGAGGAATGAGCAGTTCTTC

clone size: NA
V gene: TRBV20-1
CDR3 length: 11
D gene: NA
J gene: TRBJ2-1
CDR3 protein: CSARRGNEQFF
CDR3 DNA: TGCAGTGCTAGACGAGGCAATGAGCAGTTCTTC

clone size: NA
V gene: TRBV19
CDR3 length: 14
D gene: NA
J gene: TRBJ2-1
CDR3 protein: CASSRRDGYNEQFF
CDR3 DNA: TGTGCCAGTAGTAGGAGGGACGGGTACAATGAGCAGTTCTTC

clone size: NA
V gene: TRBV6-5
CDR3 length: 14
D gene: NA
J gene: TRBJ1-5
CDR3 protein: CASSLDGANQPQHF
CDR3 DNA: TGTGCCAGCAGCCTGGACGGGGCCAATCAGCCCCAGCATTTT

clone size: NA
V gene: TRBV5-6
CDR3 length: 14
D gene: NA
J gene: TRBJ2-1
CDR3 protein: CASSGGTVGNEQFF
CDR3 DNA: TGTGCCAGCAGCGGAGGGACAGTTGGAAATGAGCAGTTCTTC

clone size: NA
V gene: TRBV2
CDR3 length: 16
D gene: NA
J gene: TRBJ2-2
CDR3 protein: CATSGGTWGDTGELFF
CDR3 DNA: TGTGCCACCAGTGGGGGGACTTGGGGTGACACCGGGGAGCTGTTTTTT

clone size: NA
V gene: TRBV15
CDR3 length: 14
D gene: TRBD2
J gene: TRBJ2-1
CDR3 protein: CATSAARLANEQFF
CDR3 DNA: TGTGCCACCAGCGCAGCTAGACTAGCTAATGAGCAGTTCTTC

clone size: NA
V gene: TRBV5-8
CDR3 length: 13
D gene: TRBD1
J gene: TRBJ1-2
CDR3 protein: CASSSTGTYGYTF
CDR3 DNA: TGTGCCAGCAGCTCGACAGGGACTTATGGCTACACCTTC

clone size: NA
V gene: TRBV15
CDR3 length: 14
D gene: NA
J gene: TRBJ2-7
CDR3 protein: CATSVGWGSYEQYF
CDR3 DNA: TGTGCCACCAGCGTTGGCTGGGGAAGCTACGAGCAGTACTTC

clone size: NA
V gene: TRBV7-3
CDR3 length: 15
D gene: TRBD2
J gene: TRBJ2-3
CDR3 protein: CASSLTTSLRDTQYF
CDR3 DNA: TGTGCCAGCAGCTTAACGACTAGCCTTAGGGATACGCAGTATTTT

clone size: NA
V gene: TRBV28
CDR3 length: 14
D gene: NA
J gene: TRBJ2-5
CDR3 protein: CASCAASLGETQYF
CDR3 DNA: TGTGCCAGCTGCGCCGCCTCCCTTGGGGAGACCCAGTACTTC

clone size: NA
V gene: TRBV29-1
CDR3 length: 13
D gene: TRBD2
J gene: TRBJ2-7
CDR3 protein: CSVDGGGSYEQYF
CDR3 DNA: TGCAGCGTTGACGGGGGGGGCTCCTACGAGCAGTACTTC

clone size: NA
V gene: TRBV11-2
CDR3 length: 14
D gene: NA
J gene: TRBJ2-7
CDR3 protein: CASSSPGWIHEQYF
CDR3 DNA: TGTGCCAGCAGCTCCCCTGGCTGGATCCACGAGCAGTACTTC

clone size: NA
V gene: TRBV2
CDR3 length: 14
D gene: TRBD1
J gene: TRBJ1-2
CDR3 protein: CASTRDRGMGGYTF
CDR3 DNA: TGTGCCAGCACTAGGGACAGGGGGATGGGTGGCTACACCTTC

clone size: NA
V gene: TRBV12-3/TRBV12-4
CDR3 length: 13
D gene: TRBD1
J gene: TRBJ1-1
CDR3 protein: CASNLAGGTEAFF
CDR3 DNA: TGTGCCAGCAATCTGGCAGGGGGCACTGAAGCTTTCTTT

clone size: NA
V gene: TRBV5-1
CDR3 length: 14
D gene: TRBD1
J gene: TRBJ1-1
CDR3 protein: CASSQLGQGDSVFF
CDR3 DNA: TGCGCCAGCAGCCAACTAGGACAGGGGGATAGTGTTTTCTTT

clone size: NA
V gene: TRBV30
CDR3 length: 19
D gene: TRBD1
J gene: TRBJ2-2
CDR3 protein: CAWSGLPGQGAPNTGELFF
CDR3 DNA: TGTGCCTGGAGTGGCCTACCGGGACAGGGGGCGCCGAACACCGGGGAGCTGTTTTTT

clone size: NA
V gene: TRBV2
CDR3 length: 13
D gene: NA
J gene: TRBJ2-3
CDR3 protein: CASSRASTDTQYF
CDR3 DNA: TGTGCCAGCAGTAGAGCGAGCACAGATACGCAGTATTTT

clone size: once
V gene: TRBV12-5
CDR3 length: 15
D gene: TRBD1
J gene: TRBJ1-2
CDR3 protein: CASGLFGTANYGYTF
CDR3 DNA: TGTGCTAGTGGTTTGTTCGGGACAGCTAACTATGGCTACACCTTC

clone size: many
V gene: TRBV3-1/TRBV3-2
CDR3 length: 18
D gene: TRBD1
J gene: TRBJ1-6
CDR3 protein: CASSLGQGGSSYNSPLHF
CDR3 DNA: TGTGCCAGCAGTCTGGGACAGGGAGGGAGCTCCTATAATTCACCCCTCCACTTT

clone size: NA
V gene: TRBV14
CDR3 length: 16
D gene: TRBD2
J gene: TRBJ2-1
CDR3 protein: CASSLWTSGSVDEQFF
CDR3 DNA: TGTGCCAGCAGCCTCTGGACTAGCGGGAGTGTAGATGAGCAGTTCTTC

clone size: NA
V gene: TRBV30
CDR3 length: 14
D gene: TRBD1
J gene: TRBJ1-2
CDR3 protein: CAWSGDRGLGGYTF
CDR3 DNA: TGTGCCTGGAGTGGGGACAGGGGGCTTGGGGGCTACACCTTC

clone size: NA
V gene: TRBV25-1
CDR3 length: 18
D gene: NA
J gene: TRBJ2-6
CDR3 protein: CASSELVVVDSGANVLTF
CDR3 DNA: TGTGCCAGCAGTGAACTCGTCGTAGTGGATTCTGGGGCCAACGTCCTGACTTTC

clone size: NA
V gene: TRBV5-1
CDR3 length: 13
D gene: TRBD1
J gene: TRBJ1-2
CDR3 protein: CASSYSGQSGYTF
CDR3 DNA: TGCGCCAGCAGCTATTCGGGACAGAGCGGCTACACCTTC

clone size: NA
V gene: TRBV29-1
CDR3 length: 11
D gene: NA
J gene: TRBJ2-7
CDR3 protein: CSVEPRYEQYF
CDR3 DNA: TGCAGCGTTGAACCCCGTTACGAGCAGTACTTC

clone size: NA
V gene: TRBV7-9
CDR3 length: 17
D gene: NA
J gene: TRBJ1-1
CDR3 protein: CASSLGQTIGTGNEAFF
CDR3 DNA: TGTGCCAGCAGCTTAGGTCAAACCATCGGGACGGGGAACGAAGCTTTCTTT

clone size: NA
V gene: TRBV6-6
CDR3 length: 16
D gene: NA
J gene: TRBJ2-5
CDR3 protein: CASSYSNPRTAETQYF
CDR3 DNA: TGTGCCAGCAGTTACTCGAATCCCAGGACAGCAGAGACCCAGTACTTC

clone size: NA
V gene: TRBV12-5
CDR3 length: 15
D gene: TRBD1
J gene: TRBJ1-4
CDR3 protein: CASGLTTGGHEKLFF
CDR3 DNA: TGTGCTAGTGGTTTGACGACAGGGGGGCATGAAAAACTGTTTTTT

clone size: NA
V gene: TRBV7-9
CDR3 length: 14
D gene: NA
J gene: TRBJ1-2
CDR3 protein: CASSLEGRWHGYTF
CDR3 DNA: TGTGCCAGCAGCTTAGAGGGAAGGTGGCATGGCTACACCTTC

clone size: NA
V gene: TRBV6-5
CDR3 length: 14
D gene: NA
J gene: TRBJ1-2
CDR3 protein: CASRETSGNYGYTF
CDR3 DNA: TGTGCCAGCAGAGAGACGTCAGGGAACTATGGCTACACCTTC

clone size: NA
V gene: TRBV19
CDR3 length: 14
D gene: NA
J gene: TRBJ2-7
CDR3 protein: CASSIGLGWDEQYF
CDR3 DNA: TGTGCCAGTAGTATTGGGCTCGGATGGGACGAGCAGTACTTC

clone size: NA
V gene: TRBV2
CDR3 length: 12
D gene: NA
J gene: TRBJ2-7
CDR3 protein: CASSVSGYEQYF
CDR3 DNA: TGTGCCAGCAGTGTCAGTGGCTACGAGCAGTACTTC